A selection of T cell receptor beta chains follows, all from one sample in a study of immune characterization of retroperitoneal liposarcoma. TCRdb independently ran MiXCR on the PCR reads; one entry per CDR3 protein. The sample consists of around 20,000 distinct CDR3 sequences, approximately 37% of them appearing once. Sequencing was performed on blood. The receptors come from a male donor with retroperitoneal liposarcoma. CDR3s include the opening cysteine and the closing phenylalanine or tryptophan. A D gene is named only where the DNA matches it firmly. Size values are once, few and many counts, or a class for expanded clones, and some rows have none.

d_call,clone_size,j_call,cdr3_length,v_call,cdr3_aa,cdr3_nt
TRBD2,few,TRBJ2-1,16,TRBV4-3,CASSQGRGRTGNEQFF,TGCGCCAGCAGCCAAGGTCGCGGGAGAACGGGGAATGAGCAGTTCTTC
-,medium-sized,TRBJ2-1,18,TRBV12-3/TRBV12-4,CASSSSFGTLKSYDEQFF,TGTGCCAGCAGTTCATCGTTCGGGACTCTAAAATCCTATGATGAGCAGTTCTTC
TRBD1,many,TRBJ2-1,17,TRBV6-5,CASSYMKDTGTAFEQFF,TGTGCCAGCAGTTACATGAAAGATACCGGGACAGCTTTCGAGCAGTTCTTC
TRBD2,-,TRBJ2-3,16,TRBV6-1,CASRGGSSGVRDTQYF,TGTGCCAGCAGGGGAGGTAGTAGCGGGGTCCGGGATACGCAGTATTTT
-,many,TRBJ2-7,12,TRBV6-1,CASQTVNNEQYF,TGTGCCAGCCAGACGGTTAACAATGAGCAGTACTTC
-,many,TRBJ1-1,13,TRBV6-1,CASRGGQYTEAFF,TGTGCCAGCAGGGGAGGACAGTACACTGAAGCTTTCTTT
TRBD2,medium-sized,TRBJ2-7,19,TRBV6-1,CASSDPGLAGTYSYNEQYF,TGTGCCAGCAGTGACCCGGGACTAGCGGGGACTTACTCCTACAATGAGCAGTACTTC
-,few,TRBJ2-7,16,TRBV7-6,CASSPRLGLHLYEQYF,TGTGCCAGCAGCCCAAGACTGGGACTCCACTTATACGAGCAGTACTTC
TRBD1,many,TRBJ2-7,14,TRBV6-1,CASSYLGQNYEQYF,TGTGCCAGCAGTTACTTGGGACAGAACTACGAGCAGTACTTC
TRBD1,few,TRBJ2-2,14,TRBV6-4,CASSDGTDTGELFF,TGTGCCAGCAGTGACGGGACAGACACCGGGGAGCTGTTTTTT
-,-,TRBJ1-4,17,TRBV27,CASSLVADYATNEKLFF,TGTGCCAGCAGTTTGGTGGCAGACTATGCAACTAATGAAAAACTGTTTTTT
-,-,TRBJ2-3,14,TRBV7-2,CASSLVRGGDTQYF,TGTGCTAGCAGCTTAGTGAGGGGCGGTGATACGCAGTATTTT
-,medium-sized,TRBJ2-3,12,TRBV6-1,CASSELSPLQYF,TGTGCCAGCAGTGAATTGTCGCCATTGCAGTATTTT
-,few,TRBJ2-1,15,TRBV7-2,CASRLEFTSYNEQFF,TGTGCCAGCAGATTGGAATTCACCTCCTACAATGAGCAGTTCTTC
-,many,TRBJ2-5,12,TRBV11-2,CASSSLSGTQYF,TGTGCCAGCAGCTCCCTCTCGGGGACCCAGTACTTC
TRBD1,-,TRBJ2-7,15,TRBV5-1,CASSLARTGPYEQYF,TGCGCCAGCAGCTTGGCTCGGACAGGGCCTTACGAGCAGTACTTC
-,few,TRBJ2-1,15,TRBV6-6,CASSYSTYRKNEQFF,TGTGCCAGCAGTTACTCGACGTACAGGAAGAATGAGCAGTTCTTC